A selection of T cell receptor beta chains follows, all from one sample in a study of cytomegalovirus exposure and HLA in healthy donors. The repertoire was sequenced with immunoSEQ multiplex PCR; TCRdb's copy has only in-frame clones and lacks some. The sample records approximately 250,000 clones, about 88% being singletons. Material: PBMCs. Every receptor here comes from a girl aged 2 to 9 in good health and CMV-seronegative. CDR3s include the opening cysteine and the closing phenylalanine or tryptophan. D genes are given only for firm matches. Some rows have no size entry. The others give once, few or many, or a class for an expanded clone.

j_call: TRBJ1-6; clone_size: -; v_call: TRBV5-1; d_call: -; cdr3_nt: TGCGCCAGCAGCTGGGACCGCGGGGATTCACCCCTCCACTTT; cdr3_aa: CASSWDRGDSPLHF
j_call: TRBJ1-5; clone_size: -; v_call: TRBV6-5; d_call: -; cdr3_nt: TGTGCCAGCAGCCTTGGACAGTATAGCAATCAGCCCCAGCATTTT; cdr3_aa: CASSLGQYSNQPQHF
j_call: TRBJ2-1; clone_size: once; v_call: TRBV6-5; d_call: TRBD2; cdr3_nt: TGTGCCAGCAGTCCGCCCACTAGCGGGAGGGAGTTCTTC; cdr3_aa: CASSPPTSGREFF
j_call: TRBJ1-6; clone_size: -; v_call: TRBV27; d_call: -; cdr3_nt: TGTGCCAGCAGCCCTCGGTCGGTCTCCTATAATTCACCCCTCCACTTT; cdr3_aa: CASSPRSVSYNSPLHF
j_call: TRBJ2-5; clone_size: -; v_call: TRBV6-5; d_call: TRBD2; cdr3_nt: TGTGCCAGCAGTTACCCCGGGGGGGTAGAGACCCAGTACTTC; cdr3_aa: CASSYPGGVETQYF
j_call: TRBJ2-5; clone_size: -; v_call: TRBV29-1; d_call: TRBD2; cdr3_nt: TGCAGCGGGCGTCAAGCGGGAGAAAGGGAGACCCAGTACTTC; cdr3_aa: CSGRQAGERETQYF
j_call: TRBJ2-5; clone_size: -; v_call: TRBV7-6; d_call: TRBD1; cdr3_nt: TGTGCCAGCAGCTCCACAGGGGTCGGAGAGACCCAGTACTTC; cdr3_aa: CASSSTGVGETQYF
j_call: TRBJ1-5; clone_size: -; v_call: TRBV19; d_call: -; cdr3_nt: TGTGCCAGTAGTATCCCCACGGGGCAGCCCCAGCATTTT; cdr3_aa: CASSIPTGQPQHF
j_call: TRBJ1-2; clone_size: few; v_call: TRBV7-9; d_call: -; cdr3_nt: TGTGCGGCGGGCGACTATGGCTACACCTTC; cdr3_aa: CAAGDYGYTF
j_call: TRBJ2-5; clone_size: -; v_call: TRBV4-1; d_call: TRBD2; cdr3_nt: TGCGCCAGCAGCCGCGTAAGGGAGGGAGGAGAAGAGACCCAGTACTTC; cdr3_aa: CASSRVREGGEETQYF
j_call: TRBJ2-7; clone_size: few; v_call: TRBV29-1; d_call: TRBD2; cdr3_nt: TGCAGTGGCAGCGGGGGCCTCTCCTACGAGCAGTACTTC; cdr3_aa: CSGSGGLSYEQYF
j_call: TRBJ1-1; clone_size: -; v_call: TRBV7-8; d_call: -; cdr3_nt: TGTGCCAGCAGCTTAGCGTATGAGCAGGGCACTGAAGCTTTCTTT; cdr3_aa: CASSLAYEQGTEAFF
j_call: TRBJ2-5; clone_size: -; v_call: TRBV7-7; d_call: -; cdr3_nt: TGTGCCAGCAGCTTAGCGAGGCAGGGAGGAGAGACCCAGTACTTC; cdr3_aa: CASSLARQGGETQYF
j_call: TRBJ2-1; clone_size: -; v_call: TRBV7-3; d_call: TRBD2; cdr3_nt: TGTGCCAGCAGCTTGTTGACACTAGCGGGGGACAGCTCCTACAATGAGCAGTTCTTC; cdr3_aa: CASSLLTLAGDSSYNEQFF
j_call: TRBJ1-6; clone_size: -; v_call: TRBV5-1; d_call: -; cdr3_nt: TGCGCCAGCACCACCTCGACAGGTGCTGGGTCACCCCCCCACTTT; cdr3_aa: CASTTSTGAGSPPHF
j_call: TRBJ2-1; clone_size: -; v_call: TRBV5-1; d_call: -; cdr3_nt: TGCGCCAGCAGCCTGACAGAAATCTACAATGAGCAGTTCTTC; cdr3_aa: CASSLTEIYNEQFF
j_call: TRBJ1-1; clone_size: few; v_call: TRBV10-1; d_call: -; cdr3_nt: TGCGCCAGCCAGGGCTGGGACACTGAAGCTTTCTTT; cdr3_aa: CASQGWDTEAFF
j_call: TRBJ1-1; clone_size: few; v_call: TRBV27; d_call: -; cdr3_nt: TGTGCCAGCAGTTTAATGGGTCAGGGGACTGAAGCTTTCTTT; cdr3_aa: CASSLMGQGTEAFF
j_call: TRBJ2-1; clone_size: once; v_call: TRBV5-4; d_call: TRBD2; cdr3_nt: TGTGCCAGCAGCTGGGGGCTAGCGGGGGGGCGAAATGAGCAGTTCTTC; cdr3_aa: CASSWGLAGGRNEQFF
j_call: TRBJ2-7; clone_size: -; v_call: TRBV2; d_call: TRBD2; cdr3_nt: TGTGCCAGCAGCGGACTAGCGGGAGCGATCCTCTCCTACGAGCAGTACTTC; cdr3_aa: CASSGLAGAILSYEQYF
j_call: TRBJ1-5; clone_size: -; v_call: TRBV6-1; d_call: TRBD1; cdr3_nt: TGTGCCAGCAGTGAAATTCACAGGGGCCATCAGCCCCAGCATTTT; cdr3_aa: CASSEIHRGHQPQHF
j_call: TRBJ1-1; clone_size: -; v_call: TRBV7-2; d_call: -; cdr3_nt: TGTGCCAGCAGCGGGCAACTTCAGAACACTGAAGCTTTCTTT; cdr3_aa: CASSGQLQNTEAFF
j_call: TRBJ2-7; clone_size: -; v_call: TRBV29-1; d_call: TRBD1; cdr3_nt: TGCAGCGTTTTGATAGACAGGGTCGGCGAGCAGTACTTC; cdr3_aa: CSVLIDRVGEQYF
j_call: TRBJ1-4; clone_size: -; v_call: TRBV4-1; d_call: -; cdr3_nt: TGCGCCAGCAGCCAAGAGGACAGTTCAACTAATGAAAAACTGTTTTTT; cdr3_aa: CASSQEDSSTNEKLFF
j_call: TRBJ1-2; clone_size: -; v_call: TRBV23-1; d_call: TRBD1; cdr3_nt: TGCGCCAGCAGTCAAGCCCCTTCCAGGGGGCATAGGGTTGGCTACACCTTC; cdr3_aa: CASSQAPSRGHRVGYTF
j_call: TRBJ1-2; clone_size: -; v_call: TRBV6-5; d_call: -; cdr3_nt: TGTGCCTGCAGTTACTCGATGGGGGCATATGGCTACACCTTC; cdr3_aa: CACSYSMGAYGYTF
j_call: TRBJ1-1; clone_size: -; v_call: TRBV19; d_call: -; cdr3_nt: TGTGCCAGTACCCGGGAGGGTATGCGGACAGTAACTGAAGCTTTCTTT; cdr3_aa: CASTREGMRTVTEAFF
j_call: TRBJ2-5; clone_size: -; v_call: TRBV2; d_call: TRBD2; cdr3_nt: TGTGCCAGCAGTCCGGGACTAGCGGGGAAGGCCCAGTACTTC; cdr3_aa: CASSPGLAGKAQYF
j_call: TRBJ2-7; clone_size: -; v_call: TRBV13; d_call: TRBD1; cdr3_nt: TGTGCCAGCAGCCCCTTCGGACAGGAACCTTACGAGCAGTACTTC; cdr3_aa: CASSPFGQEPYEQYF
j_call: TRBJ1-2; clone_size: -; v_call: TRBV5-4; d_call: -; cdr3_nt: TGTGCCAGCAGCTTGGATGTTAGTTATGGCTACACCTTC; cdr3_aa: CASSLDVSYGYTF
j_call: TRBJ1-2; clone_size: -; v_call: TRBV7-2; d_call: TRBD1; cdr3_nt: TGTGCCAGCAGCTACAACAGGGGGCGTATGTATGGCTACACCTTC; cdr3_aa: CASSYNRGRMYGYTF
j_call: TRBJ2-7; clone_size: -; v_call: TRBV4-1; d_call: TRBD2; cdr3_nt: TGCGCCAGCAGCGTCGGACTAGCGGATACCTACGAGCAGTACTTC; cdr3_aa: CASSVGLADTYEQYF
j_call: TRBJ2-1; clone_size: -; v_call: TRBV10-1; d_call: -; cdr3_nt: TGCGCCAGCAGCGAAGGGACACCGGGTGAGCAGTTCTTC; cdr3_aa: CASSEGTPGEQFF
j_call: TRBJ2-5; clone_size: -; v_call: TRBV5-1; d_call: TRBD2; cdr3_nt: TGCGCCAGCACCCCGGGGACTAGTCGAGAGACCCAGTACTTC; cdr3_aa: CASTPGTSRETQYF
j_call: TRBJ2-7; clone_size: once; v_call: TRBV19; d_call: -; cdr3_nt: TGTGCCAGTAAGGCGGGCCCCTCCTACGAGCAGTACTTC; cdr3_aa: CASKAGPSYEQYF
j_call: TRBJ1-4; clone_size: -; v_call: TRBV27; d_call: -; cdr3_nt: TGTGCCAGCAGTCGGGGGGCCGCAACTAATGAAAAACTGTTTTTT; cdr3_aa: CASSRGAATNEKLFF
j_call: TRBJ1-1; clone_size: -; v_call: TRBV25-1; d_call: -; cdr3_nt: TGTGCCAGCAGTGAATGGGATCGGGGAACTGAAGCTTTCTTT; cdr3_aa: CASSEWDRGTEAFF
j_call: TRBJ2-7; clone_size: -; v_call: TRBV5-1; d_call: TRBD2; cdr3_nt: TGCGCCAGCAGCTTGGGACTAGCGGTACGCGAGCAGTACTTC; cdr3_aa: CASSLGLAVREQYF
j_call: TRBJ2-3; clone_size: -; v_call: TRBV2; d_call: TRBD1; cdr3_nt: TGTGCCAGCAGACGGACAGGGGGCACAGATACGCAGTATTTT; cdr3_aa: CASRRTGGTDTQYF
j_call: TRBJ1-5; clone_size: -; v_call: TRBV19; d_call: -; cdr3_nt: TGTGCCAGTAGGCGTAGGGAGAGCAATCAGCCCCAGCATTTT; cdr3_aa: CASRRRESNQPQHF
j_call: TRBJ1-2; clone_size: -; v_call: TRBV6-1; d_call: TRBD1; cdr3_nt: TGTGCCAGCAGTCCTCCAGGGGGTGGCTACACCTTC; cdr3_aa: CASSPPGGGYTF
j_call: TRBJ1-2; clone_size: -; v_call: TRBV6-6; d_call: -; cdr3_nt: TGTGCCAGCAGACCGGGGGGGACCCGCCAGGGCTACACCTTC; cdr3_aa: CASRPGGTRQGYTF
j_call: TRBJ2-3; clone_size: -; v_call: TRBV5-1; d_call: TRBD2; cdr3_nt: TGCGCCAGCAGCTTGACTAGCGGGAGGTCTGTCACAGATACGCAGTATTTT; cdr3_aa: CASSLTSGRSVTDTQYF
j_call: TRBJ1-1; clone_size: -; v_call: TRBV6-1; d_call: -; cdr3_nt: TGTGCCAGCAGTGAAGCAGGGGTCCCAACGACTGAAGCTTTCTTT; cdr3_aa: CASSEAGVPTTEAFF
j_call: TRBJ1-6; clone_size: -; v_call: TRBV6-1; d_call: -; cdr3_nt: TGTGCCAGCAGTGAAGCGAGGGTTTCACCCCTCCACTTT; cdr3_aa: CASSEARVSPLHF
j_call: TRBJ1-5; clone_size: few; v_call: TRBV25-1; d_call: -; cdr3_nt: TGTGCCAGCGGAGAAGGCAATCAGCCCCAGCATTTT; cdr3_aa: CASGEGNQPQHF
j_call: TRBJ1-2; clone_size: -; v_call: TRBV5-6; d_call: TRBD1; cdr3_nt: TGTGCCAGCAGCTTTTCCGGCAGGGGGCCTGGCTACACCTTC; cdr3_aa: CASSFSGRGPGYTF
j_call: TRBJ2-1; clone_size: -; v_call: TRBV27; d_call: -; cdr3_nt: TGTGCCAGCAGTTTTGAGGGCACTCCCTATTACAATGAGCAGTTCTTC; cdr3_aa: CASSFEGTPYYNEQFF
j_call: TRBJ1-3; clone_size: -; v_call: TRBV29-1; d_call: TRBD1; cdr3_nt: TGCAGCGTTGAGAGAGACAGGGCTGGAAACACCATATATTTT; cdr3_aa: CSVERDRAGNTIYF
j_call: TRBJ2-5; clone_size: -; v_call: TRBV7-9; d_call: TRBD1; cdr3_nt: TGTGCCAGCAGCTTAGGAACCGGGACAGGGGTGGAGACCCAGTACTTC; cdr3_aa: CASSLGTGTGVETQYF
j_call: TRBJ2-5; clone_size: -; v_call: TRBV5-4; d_call: TRBD2; cdr3_nt: TGTGCCAGCAGCGAGGGACTCGGGGGGGGAATCGGGGCCCAGTACTTC; cdr3_aa: CASSEGLGGGIGAQYF
j_call: TRBJ2-6; clone_size: -; v_call: TRBV30; d_call: -; cdr3_nt: TGTGCCTGGAGTACCCCCACGAGGGCTGGGGCCAACGTCCTGACTTTC; cdr3_aa: CAWSTPTRAGANVLTF
j_call: TRBJ2-4; clone_size: -; v_call: TRBV7-9; d_call: -; cdr3_nt: TGTGCCAGCAGCAACGAGGAGGCCAAAAACATTCAGTACTTC; cdr3_aa: CASSNEEAKNIQYF
j_call: TRBJ2-7; clone_size: -; v_call: TRBV19; d_call: TRBD2; cdr3_nt: TGTGCCAGTAGTATACAACCGGGACTAGCGGGGGAAGAGCAGTACTTC; cdr3_aa: CASSIQPGLAGEEQYF